This T cell receptor beta chain was identified in a study of blood T cell repertoires in COVID-19. The V end was cut by 3 bases, the J end by 4 bases, with 10 bases between. There are 14 residues in the CDR3. Germline-derived CDR1 and CDR2 are LGHNA and YSLEER. Data came from immunoSEQ multiplex PCR; TCRdb stores just in-frame clones and leaves some out. The repertoire holds roughly 400,000 clones, about 88% seen once, with approximately 1.3% in the top ten. Sequences were obtained from PBMCs or T cells enriched from blood (not recorded which). The rearrangement links TRBV4-3 to TRBJ1-3; the D gene is possibly TRBD1 (6 bases). The TCR was taken from a young woman who had been exposed to COVID-19. The CDR3 loop is CASSQDDRGNTIYF. As DNA, the CDR3 is TGCGCCAGCAGCCAGGACGACAGGGGAAACACCATATATTTT.